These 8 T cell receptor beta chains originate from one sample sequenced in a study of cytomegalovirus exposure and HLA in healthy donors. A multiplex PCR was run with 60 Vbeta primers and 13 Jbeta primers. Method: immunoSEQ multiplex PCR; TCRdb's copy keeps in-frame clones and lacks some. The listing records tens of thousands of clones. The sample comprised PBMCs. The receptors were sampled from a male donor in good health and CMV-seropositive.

The CDR3 sequence: CASSTPMTGENQPQHF. The CDR3 nucleotides read TGTGCCAGCAGTACTCCCATGACAGGGGAGAATCAGCCCCAGCATTTT. The rearrangement links TRBV28 to TRBJ1-5; 8 bases map to TRBD1. V shed 5 bases and J 4 bases; nucleotides not matched to a gene: 10. Germline V gives CDR1 MDHEN, CDR2 SYDVKM. This CDR3 contains 16 residues. The full variable domain, rest sourced from reference TRBV28 and TRBJ1-5, is DVKVTQSSRYLVKRTGEKVFLECVQDMDHENMFWYRQDPGLGLRLIYFSYDVKMKEKGDIPEGYSVSREKKERFSLILESASTNQTSMYLCASSTPMTGENQPQHFGDGTRLSIL.

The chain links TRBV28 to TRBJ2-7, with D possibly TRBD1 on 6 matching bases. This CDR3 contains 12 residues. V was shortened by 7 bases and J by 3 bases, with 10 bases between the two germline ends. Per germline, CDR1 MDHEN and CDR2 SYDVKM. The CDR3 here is CASTDRFYEQYF. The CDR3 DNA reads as TGTGCCAGCACTGACAGGTTCTACGAGCAGTACTTC.

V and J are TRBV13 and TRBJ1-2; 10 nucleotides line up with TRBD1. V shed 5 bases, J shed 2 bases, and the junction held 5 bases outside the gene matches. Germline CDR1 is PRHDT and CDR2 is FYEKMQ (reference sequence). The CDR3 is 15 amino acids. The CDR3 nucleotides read TGTGCCAGCAGCCATTGGACAGGGGGGAACTATGGCTACACCTTC. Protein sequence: CASSHWTGGNYGYTF.

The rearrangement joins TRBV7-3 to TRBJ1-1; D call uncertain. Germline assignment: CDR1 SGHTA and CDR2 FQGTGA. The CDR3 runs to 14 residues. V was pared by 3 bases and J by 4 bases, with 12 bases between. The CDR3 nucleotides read TGTGCCAGCAGCTTCACGGGGTTAGGCACTGAAGCTTTCTTT. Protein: CASSFTGLGTEAFF.

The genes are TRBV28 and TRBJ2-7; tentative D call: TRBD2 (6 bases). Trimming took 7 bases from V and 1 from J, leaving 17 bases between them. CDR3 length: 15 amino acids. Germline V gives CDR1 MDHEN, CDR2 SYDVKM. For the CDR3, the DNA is TGTGCCAGCACAATCAGTGGTGGGGGGTCCTACGAGCAGTACTTC. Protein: CASTISGGGSYEQYF.

CDR3 sequence reads: CASSSLHTEAFF. Here the CDR3 DNA reads TGTGCCAGCAGTTCTCTCCACACTGAAGCTTTCTTT. The J gene is TRBJ1-1, the V gene TRBV6-1, with unresolved D. Germline CDR1 is MNHNS and CDR2 is SASEGT. Trimming removed 5 bases at V and 3 bases at J, with 7 bases between. The CDR3 contains 12 residues.

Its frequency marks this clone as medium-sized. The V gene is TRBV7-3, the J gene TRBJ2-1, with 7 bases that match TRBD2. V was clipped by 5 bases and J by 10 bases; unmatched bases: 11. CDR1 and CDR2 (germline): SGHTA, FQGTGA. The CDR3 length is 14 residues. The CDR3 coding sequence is TGTGCCAGCAGCCGCATGGGAGGGCCGGGAGAGCAGTTCTTC. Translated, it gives CASSRMGGPGEQFF.

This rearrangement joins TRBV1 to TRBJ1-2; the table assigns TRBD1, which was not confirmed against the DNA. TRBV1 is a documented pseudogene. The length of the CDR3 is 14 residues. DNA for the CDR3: TGCACCAGCAGCCCTTGGGCAGCCAACTATGGCTACACCTTC. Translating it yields CTSSPWAANYGYTF.